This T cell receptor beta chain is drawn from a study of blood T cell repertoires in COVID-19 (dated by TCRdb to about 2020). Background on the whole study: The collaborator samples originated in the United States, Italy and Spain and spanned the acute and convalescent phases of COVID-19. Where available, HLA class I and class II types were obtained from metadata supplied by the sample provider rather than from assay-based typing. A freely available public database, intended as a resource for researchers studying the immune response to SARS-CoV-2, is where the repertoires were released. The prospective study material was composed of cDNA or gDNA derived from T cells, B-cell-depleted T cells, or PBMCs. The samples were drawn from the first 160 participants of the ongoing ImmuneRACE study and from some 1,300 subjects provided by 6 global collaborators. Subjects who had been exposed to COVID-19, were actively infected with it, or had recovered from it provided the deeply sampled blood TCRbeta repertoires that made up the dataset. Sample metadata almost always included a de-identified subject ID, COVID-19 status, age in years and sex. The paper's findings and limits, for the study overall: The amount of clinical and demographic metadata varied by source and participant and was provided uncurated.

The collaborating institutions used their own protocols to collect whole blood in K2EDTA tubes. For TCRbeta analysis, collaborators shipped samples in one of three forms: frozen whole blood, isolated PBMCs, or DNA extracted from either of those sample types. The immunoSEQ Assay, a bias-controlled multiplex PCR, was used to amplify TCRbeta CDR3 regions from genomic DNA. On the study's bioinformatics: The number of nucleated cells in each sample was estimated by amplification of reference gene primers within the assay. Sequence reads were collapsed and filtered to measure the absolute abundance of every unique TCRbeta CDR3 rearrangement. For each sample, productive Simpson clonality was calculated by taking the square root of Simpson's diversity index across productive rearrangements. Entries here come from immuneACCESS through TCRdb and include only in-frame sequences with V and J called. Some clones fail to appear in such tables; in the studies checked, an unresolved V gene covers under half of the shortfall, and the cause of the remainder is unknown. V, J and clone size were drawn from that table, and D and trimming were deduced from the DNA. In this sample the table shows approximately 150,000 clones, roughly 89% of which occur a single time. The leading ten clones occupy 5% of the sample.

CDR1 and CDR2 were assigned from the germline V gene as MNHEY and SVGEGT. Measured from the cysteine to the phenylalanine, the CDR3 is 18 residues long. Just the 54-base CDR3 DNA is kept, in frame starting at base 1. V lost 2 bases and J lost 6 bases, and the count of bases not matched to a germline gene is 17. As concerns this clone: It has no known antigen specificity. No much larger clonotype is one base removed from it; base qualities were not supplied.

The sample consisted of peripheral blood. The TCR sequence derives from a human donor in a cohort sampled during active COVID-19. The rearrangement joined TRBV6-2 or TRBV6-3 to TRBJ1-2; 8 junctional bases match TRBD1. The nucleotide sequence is TGTGCCAGCAGTTACGGACCCGGGACAGGTTTCCCGTCAAATGGCTACACCTTC. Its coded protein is CASSYGPGTGFPSNGYTF.